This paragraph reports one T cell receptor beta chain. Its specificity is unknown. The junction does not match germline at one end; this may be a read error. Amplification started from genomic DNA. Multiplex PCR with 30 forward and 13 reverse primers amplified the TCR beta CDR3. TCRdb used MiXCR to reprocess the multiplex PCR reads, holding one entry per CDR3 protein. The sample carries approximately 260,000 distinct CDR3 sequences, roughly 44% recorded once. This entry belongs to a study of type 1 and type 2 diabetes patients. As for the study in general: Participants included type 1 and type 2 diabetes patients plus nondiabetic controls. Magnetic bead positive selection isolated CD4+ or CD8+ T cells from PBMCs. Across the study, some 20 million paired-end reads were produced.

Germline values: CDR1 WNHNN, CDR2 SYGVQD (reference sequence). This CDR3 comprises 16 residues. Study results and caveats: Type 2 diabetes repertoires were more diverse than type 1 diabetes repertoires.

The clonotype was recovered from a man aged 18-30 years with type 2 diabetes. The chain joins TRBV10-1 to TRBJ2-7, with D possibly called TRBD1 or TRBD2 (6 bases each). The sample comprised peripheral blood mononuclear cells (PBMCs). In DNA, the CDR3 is TGTGCCAGCAGCGTAGGGGCCGGGGGCCGACCCTACGAGCAGTACTTC. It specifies CASSVGAGGRPYEQYF.